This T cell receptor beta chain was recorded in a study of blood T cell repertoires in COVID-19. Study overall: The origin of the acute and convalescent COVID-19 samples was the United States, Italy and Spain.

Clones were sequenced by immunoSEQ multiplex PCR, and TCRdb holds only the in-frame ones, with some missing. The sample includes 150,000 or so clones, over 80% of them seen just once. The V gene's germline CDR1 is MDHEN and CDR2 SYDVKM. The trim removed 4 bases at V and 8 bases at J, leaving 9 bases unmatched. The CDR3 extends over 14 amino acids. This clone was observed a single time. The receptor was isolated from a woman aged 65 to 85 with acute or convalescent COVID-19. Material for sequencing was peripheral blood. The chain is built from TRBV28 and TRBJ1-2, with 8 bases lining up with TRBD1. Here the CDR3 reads CASSSSTGVEGYTF. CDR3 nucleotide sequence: TGTGCCAGCAGTTCCTCGACAGGGGTTGAGGGCTACACCTTC.